This T cell receptor beta chain was found in a study of breast tumors, draining lymph nodes, adjacent tissues. Study-level findings and limits: Data only fit, rather than demonstrated, lymph node origin of most tumor T cells. Compared with basal-like, luminal-like tumors shared significantly more repertoire with nontumor tissue. The data were judged consistent with most tumor T cells coming from lymph node and expanding in tumor. Tumor repertoires ranked between lymph nodes and nontumor tissue in diversity, with V and J gene preferences.

TCRdb used MiXCR to reprocess the multiplex PCR reads, holding one entry per CDR3 protein. The table shows around 150,000 distinct CDR3 sequences, with 32% occurring only once. This clonotype was seen at least ten times. Its antigen is not identified. The lymph nodes were axillary draining lymph nodes from breast cancer patients. V lost 0 bases, J lost 6 bases, and 19 bases lay in between. The CDR3 spans 16 residues. Germline V gene data show CDR1 as SGHRS and CDR2 as YFSETQ. The rearrangement joins TRBV5-1 to TRBJ2-7; D might be TRBD2 (5 bases). The TCR comes from a female donor with breast cancer. Some clones in this sample may be carry-over from other donors' samples. Sequencing was performed on axillary lymph node tissue. The CDR3 loop is CASSLVANSNSGEQYF. The CDR3, as DNA: TGCGCCAGCAGCTTGGTAGCGAACTCGAACTCGGGCGAGCAGTACTTC.